This TCR beta chain came from a study of a mutant IDH1 vaccine in newly diagnosed glioma. In the study overall: Patients previously underwent radiotherapy, temozolomide, or both, and most underwent both. General study results and limits: Top peripheral T cell clonotype shifts appeared unrelated to pseudoprogression.

Trimming took off 0 bases at V and 6 bases at J, with 17 bases between the two ends. The CDR3 contains 16 residues. Germline V CDR1 and CDR2: SNHLY, FYNNEI. This table comes from immunoSEQ multiplex PCR, and its TCRdb copy is limited to in-frame clones, with some not included. Among about 88,000 clones listed, over 75% were seen once. In the case of this clone: The target antigen is unknown.

The sample's time point: baseline, week 1 (first vaccination visit). Treatment indicated: pre-vaccination baseline after standard-of-care therapy. Each tumor in the donors was a new WHO grade 3 or 4 astrocytoma, IDH1-mutant and ATRX-lost. The specimen was PBMCs, collected from a glioma patient treated with radiotherapy, temozolomide or both. This TCR was sampled from a middle-aged man with glioma. Some clones in this sample may be carry-over from other donors' samples. This chain connects TRBV2 to TRBJ1-2; D is possibly TRBD1 (5 bases). CDR3 bases: TGTGCCAGCAGTGAAGCGCTTCGGGGCAGGGATCATGGCTACACCTTC. It encodes CASSEALRGRDHGYTF.